The 19 T cell receptor beta chains below come from one sample, sequenced in a study of blood T cell repertoires in COVID-19 (TCRdb year 2020). The receptor library was made with the immunoSEQ multiplex PCR assay. This immuneACCESS table, as held by TCRdb, lists in-frame sequences with V and J called but not all clones. Of the missing ones, under half trace to an unresolved V gene in checked studies; the others have no known cause. Across this sample there are about 250,000 clones, with around 88% seen only once. The ten biggest clones cover just under 6.5% of the sample. Sequencing was done on a sample of peripheral blood. The receptors here all came from a woman younger than 45 with COVID-19, enrolled during active disease.

The chain joins TRBV11-2 to TRBJ1-2; 7 bases are a match to TRBD1. With 1 base clipped from V and 1 base from J, the junction kept 3 bases outside the gene matches. Germline CDR1 SGHAT, CDR2 FQNNGV. The CDR3 has 15 residues. In DNA form, the CDR3 reads TGTGCCAGCAGCTTAGGAGGGGGCCGTAACTATGGCTACACCTTC. Residues: CASSLGGGRNYGYTF.

The gene calls are TRBV13 and TRBJ2-3; D call uncertain. The CDR3 has 13 amino acids. V dropped 1 base and J dropped 5 bases, with 7 bases sitting between them. Germline CDR1 PRHDT, CDR2 FYEKMQ (reference sequence). The CDR3 here is CASSLEGEDTQYF. The CDR3 DNA reads TGTGCCAGCAGCTTAGAAGGAGAAGATACGCAGTATTTT.

The V gene is TRBV19, the J gene TRBJ2-1; no clear D gene. Trimming shortened V by 4 bases and J by 4 bases, and 11 bases separated the two germline ends. From germline, CDR1 is LNHDA and CDR2 SQIVND (reference sequence). The CDR3 consists of 14 residues. This chain's CDR3 is CASSKALLYNEQFF. The CDR3 region has the DNA TGTGCCAGTAGTAAGGCCTTACTATACAATGAGCAGTTCTTC. Together with reference TRBV19 and TRBJ2-1, the CDR3 gives the full variable domain: DGGITQSPKYLFRKEGQNVTLSCEQNLNHDAMYWYRQDPGQGLRLIYYSQIVNDFQKGDIAEGYSVSREKKESFPLTVTSAQKNPTAFYLCASSKALLYNEQFFGPGTRLTVL.

In this sample, this clone turned up a few times. The CDR3 DNA reads TGTGCCAGTAGTATCGCCACCCTTGGACAGGGCAATCAGCCCCAGCATTTT. As protein: CASSIATLGQGNQPQHF. This chain connects TRBV19 to TRBJ1-5, with 7 bases lining up with TRBD1. The CDR3 consists of 17 residues. The V segment lost 3 bases and the J segment 2 bases; nucleotides outside the gene matches: 10. Germline assignment: CDR1 LNHDA and CDR2 SQIVND (reference sequence).

The chain recombines TRBV10-2 with TRBJ1-1, with 7 bases matching TRBD1. The CDR3 extends over 13 amino acids. Germline-derived CDR1 and CDR2 are WSHSY and SAAADI. The V and J ends lost 0 bases and 11 bases, in that order; junction bases with no gene match: 6. The CDR3 nucleotides read TGCGCCAGCAGTGAGTCCCAGGGGGTATATGCTTTCTTT. As protein: CASSESQGVYAFF.

The chain is built from TRBV7-9 and TRBJ1-4, with D unresolved. From germline, CDR1 is SEHNR and CDR2 FQNEAQ (reference sequence). The CDR3 extends over 13 amino acids. Trimming shortened V by 6 bases and J by 2 bases, and 7 bases separated the two germline ends. The CDR3 sequence: CASSPSTNEKLFF. The DNA of the CDR3 is TGTGCCAGCAGTCCCAGTACTAATGAAAAACTGTTTTTT.

The chain carries TRBV7-2 and TRBJ2-6; D possibly corresponds to TRBD2 (5 bases). The V gene's germline CDR1 is SGHTA and CDR2 FQGNSA. There are 15 residues in the CDR3. The V end lost 4 bases, the J end lost 2 bases, and 9 bases lay between the germline ends. For the CDR3, the DNA is TGTGCCAGCAGCTCGGGAAGGACTGGGGCCAACGTCCTGACTTTC. Protein product: CASSSGRTGANVLTF.

In its sample, this clone was seen many times. The chain has TRBV6-5 and TRBJ2-5; D remains ambiguous. The CDR3 is 14 residues long. Germline V gene sequence: CDR1 MNHEY, CDR2 SVGAGI. Trimming took off 4 bases at V and 1 base at J, with 10 bases between the two ends. CDR3 DNA: TGTGCCAGCAGTTCGGTCATACCCCAAGAGACCCAGTACTTC. It specifies CASSSVIPQETQYF.

The chain's CDR3 is CASSPRRARYTDTQYF. As DNA, the CDR3 is TGTGCCAGCAGCCCCCGAAGAGCGCGATACACAGATACGCAGTATTTT. The chain joins TRBV7-2 to TRBJ2-3; D is uncertain. This CDR3 has 16 residues. V was trimmed by 5 bases and J by 2 bases, leaving 17 bases between them. The germline V gene has CDR1 SGHTA and CDR2 FQGNSA. The whole variable domain, filled in from reference TRBV7-2 and TRBJ2-3, reads GAGVSQSPSNKVTEKGKDVELRCDPISGHTALYWYRQSLGQGLEFLIYFQGNSAPDKSGLPSDRFSAERTGGSVSTLTIQRTQQEDSAVYLCASSPRRARYTDTQYFGPGTRLTVL.

This rearrangement joins TRBV27 to TRBJ2-2; 8 nucleotides align to TRBD1. Per the germline V gene, CDR1 is MNHEY and CDR2 is SMNVEV (reference sequence). The CDR3 is made up of 15 amino acids. Trimming at V came to 3 bases and at J to 4 bases, leaving 4 bases not matched to a gene. As DNA, the CDR3 is TGTGCCAGCAGTTTCCGACAGGGGCTCACCGGGGAGCTGTTTTTT. Its protein product is CASSFRQGLTGELFF.

This clone was observed a single time. The V and J genes are TRBV19 and TRBJ2-2, with a weak D call TRBD1 (6 bases). V was clipped by 0 bases and J by 6 bases, with 8 bases between them. In germline, CDR1 is LNHDA, CDR2 SQIVND (reference sequence). The CDR3 runs 14 residues. This CDR3 reads CASSIETGPGELFF. CDR3 sequence (DNA): TGTGCCAGTAGTATAGAAACAGGGCCCGGGGAGCTGTTTTTT.

The gene calls are TRBV10-2 and TRBJ1-2, with unresolved D. From germline, CDR1 is WSHSY and CDR2 SAAADI. The CDR3 sequence is 13 residues long. Trimming shortened V by 11 bases and J by 0 bases, and 13 bases separated the two germline ends. This CDR3 reads CASTDTPNYGYTF. The CDR3 DNA reads as TGCGCCTCTACAGACACCCCTAACTATGGCTACACCTTC.

V and J are TRBV28 and TRBJ2-7; 8 bases match TRBD1. CDR3 length: 14 residues. The V and J ends lost 4 bases and 0 bases, in that order; junction bases with no gene match: 2. The germline V gene has CDR1 MDHEN and CDR2 SYDVKM. CDR3 loop: CASSSGQDSYEQYF. The DNA of the CDR3 is TGTGCCAGCAGTTCGGGACAGGACTCCTACGAGCAGTACTTC.

The table lists this clone with a count of one. The chain recombines TRBV10-3 with TRBJ2-1; possible D gene TRBD1, 6 bases. The CDR3 is made up of 13 amino acids. V gave up 3 bases and J gave up 5 bases, with 8 bases separating them. From germline, CDR1 is ENHRY and CDR2 SYGVKD. The CDR3 nucleotides are TGTGCCATCAGTGACAGGGGAGACAATGAGCAGTTCTTC. Amino acid sequence: CAISDRGDNEQFF.

J is TRBJ2-1 and V is TRBV5-1; TRBD2 aligns across 10 bases. Germline-derived CDR1 and CDR2 are SGHRS and YFSETQ. There are 16 residues in the CDR3. V trimming: 4 bases; J trimming: 8 bases; junction bases outside the gene matches: 12. This CDR3 is CASSLGALAGDYEQFF. DNA of the CDR3: TGCGCCAGCAGCCTTGGGGCTCTAGCGGGAGATTATGAGCAGTTCTTC.

The CDR3: CASSLDRTDTQYF. CDR3 nucleotides: TGCGCCAGCAGCTTGGACAGGACAGATACGCAGTATTTT. The chain joins TRBV5-1 to TRBJ2-3; maybe TRBD1 (5 bases). Per germline, CDR1 SGHRS and CDR2 YFSETQ. The CDR3 is 13 residues long. V was cut by 0 bases and J by 3 bases, with 5 bases left in between. The whole variable domain, filled in from reference TRBV5-1 and TRBJ2-3, reads KAGVTQTPRYLIKTRGQQVTLSCSPISGHRSVSWYQQTPGQGLQFLFEYFSETQRNKGNFPGRFSGRQFSNSRSEMNVSTLELGDSALYLCASSLDRTDTQYFGPGTRLTVL.

The gene calls are TRBV6-1 and TRBJ2-1; D not certain. There are 11 residues in the CDR3. The V end was cut by 3 bases, the J end by 8 bases, with 5 bases between. Germline V CDR1 and CDR2: MNHNS, SASEGT. CDR3 sequence: CASSESYEQFF. The CDR3, as DNA: TGTGCCAGCAGTGAGTCCTATGAGCAGTTCTTC.

The chain carries TRBV4-3 and TRBJ2-1; tentative D call: TRBD2 (6 bases). Germline values: CDR1 LGHNA, CDR2 YSLEER. With 0 bases removed from V and 4 bases from J, the gap between germline ends came to 13 bases. The CDR3 length is 16 residues. The DNA for the CDR3 is TGCGCCAGCAGCCAAGATCCCGGGGGAGAGTACAATGAGCAGTTCTTC. Amino acids: CASSQDPGGEYNEQFF.

The genes are TRBV4-1 and TRBJ1-5; the match to TRBD1 covers 9 bases. After removal of 3 bases from V and 1 base from J, the junction contained 7 bases not matched to a gene. The CDR3 loop spans 17 amino acids. Germline lookup yields CDR1 MGHRA and CDR2 YSYEKL. The CDR3 DNA reads TGCGCCAGCAGCCAGGAATTACAGGGGGCCAGCAATCAGCCCCAGCATTTT. Translation gives CASSQELQGASNQPQHF.